This T cell receptor (beta chain) was identified during a study of blood T cell repertoires in COVID-19. The CDR3 extends over 13 amino acids. In germline, CDR1 is SNHLY, CDR2 FYNNEI. J lost 10 bases, V lost 11 bases, and 13 bases had no gene match. In the original processing: Reference gene primer amplification in the assay estimated nucleated cell counts. TCRdb's copy holds only in-frame clones and misses some; the assay was immunoSEQ multiplex PCR. V and J calls and clone size follow that table, whereas D and trimming were derived from the DNA. The table lists 190,000 or so clones, over 75% of them singletons.

The sample was PBMCs or T cells enriched from blood (not recorded which). The J gene is TRBJ2-1, the V gene TRBV2, with TRBD1 matching 8 bases. The origin of this receptor is a man aged 40-49 years who had recovered from COVID-19. The DNA for the CDR3 is TGTGCCGGGGGATTGGACAGGGACTGGGAGCAGTTCTTC. Amino acids: CAGGLDRDWEQFF.